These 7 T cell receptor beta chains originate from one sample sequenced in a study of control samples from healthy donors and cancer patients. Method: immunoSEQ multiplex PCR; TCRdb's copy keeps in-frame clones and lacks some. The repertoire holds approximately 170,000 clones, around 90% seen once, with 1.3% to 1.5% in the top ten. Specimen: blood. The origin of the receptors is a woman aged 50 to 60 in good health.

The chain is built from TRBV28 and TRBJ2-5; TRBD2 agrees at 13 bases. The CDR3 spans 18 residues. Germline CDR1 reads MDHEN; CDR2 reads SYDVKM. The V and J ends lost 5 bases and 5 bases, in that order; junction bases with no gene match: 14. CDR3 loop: CASSTIRTSGSRGETQYF. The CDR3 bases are TGTGCCAGCAGTACGATACGGACTAGCGGGAGTCGCGGGGAGACCCAGTACTTC.

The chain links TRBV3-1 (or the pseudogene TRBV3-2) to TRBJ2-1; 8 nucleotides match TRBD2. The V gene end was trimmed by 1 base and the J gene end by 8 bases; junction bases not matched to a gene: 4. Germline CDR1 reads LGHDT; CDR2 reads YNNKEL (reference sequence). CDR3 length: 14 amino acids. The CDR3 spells CASSQGTSKDEQFF. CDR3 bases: TGTGCCAGCAGCCAAGGGACTAGCAAGGATGAGCAGTTCTTC.

CDR3 sequence (DNA): TGCGCCAGCAGTGATCCGGGTTTTGGCTACACCTTC. Translation: CASSDPGFGYTF. The rearrangement joins TRBV10-2 to TRBJ1-2; D ambiguous. Trimming removed 3 bases at V and 7 bases at J, with 9 bases between. Germline V gene sequence: CDR1 WSHSY, CDR2 SAAADI. The CDR3 runs 12 residues.

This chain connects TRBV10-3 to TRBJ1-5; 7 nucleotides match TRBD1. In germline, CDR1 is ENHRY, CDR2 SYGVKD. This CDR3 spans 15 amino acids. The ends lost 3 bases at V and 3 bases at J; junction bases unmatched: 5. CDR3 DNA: TGTGCCATCAGTGACCAGGGGGGGATCAATCAGCCCCAGCATTTT. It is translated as CAISDQGGINQPQHF.

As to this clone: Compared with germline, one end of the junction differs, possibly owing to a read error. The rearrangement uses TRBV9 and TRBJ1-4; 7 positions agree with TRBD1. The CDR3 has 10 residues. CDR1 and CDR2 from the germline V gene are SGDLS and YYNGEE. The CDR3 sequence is CASSSRTGKF. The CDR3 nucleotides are TGTGCCAGCAGCTCAAGGACAGGAAAGTTT. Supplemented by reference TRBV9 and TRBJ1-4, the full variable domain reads DSGVTQTPKHLITATGQRVTLRCSPRSGDLSVYWYQQSLDQGLQFLIQYYNGEERAKGNILERFSAQQFPDLHSELNLSSLELGDSALYFCASSSRTGKFGSGTQLSVL.

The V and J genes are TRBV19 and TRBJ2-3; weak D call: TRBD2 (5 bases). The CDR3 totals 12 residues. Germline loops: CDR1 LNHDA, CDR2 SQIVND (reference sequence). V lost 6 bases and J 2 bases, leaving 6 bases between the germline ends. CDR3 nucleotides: TGTGCCAGTAGGAGGGACACAGATACGCAGTATTTT. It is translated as CASRRDTDTQYF.

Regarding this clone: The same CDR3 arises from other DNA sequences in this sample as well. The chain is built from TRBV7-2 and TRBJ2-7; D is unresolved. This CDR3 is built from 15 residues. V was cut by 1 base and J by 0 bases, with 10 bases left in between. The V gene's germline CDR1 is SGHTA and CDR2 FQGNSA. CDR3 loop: CASSLVVGASYEQYF. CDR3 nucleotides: TGTGCCAGCAGCTTAGTGGTGGGCGCCTCCTACGAGCAGTACTTC.